This T cell receptor beta chain was profiled in a study of blood T cell repertoires in COVID-19. Study background: PBMCs, B-cell-depleted T cells, or T cells were the source of the cDNA or gDNA that made up the material.

Clones were read by immunoSEQ multiplex PCR, and TCRdb kept only the in-frame ones, dropping some. This sample carries tens of thousands of clones, over 70% of them seen once, and the ten largest clones take just over 3%. Seattle patients were enrolled during active infection and followed longitudinally. Trimming cost V 3 bases and J 3 bases; bases outside gene matches: 10. CDR3 size: 16 residues. Germline-derived CDR1 and CDR2 are LGHDT and YNNKEL (reference sequence). Sequenced input: peripheral blood. J is TRBJ2-7 and V is TRBV3-1 (or the pseudogene TRBV3-2); TRBD2 matches 8 bases. This receptor was obtained from a man between 65 and 85 years old with COVID-19, enrolled during active disease. The CDR3 DNA sequence: TGTGCCAGCAGCCAGGGAAGCGGGAGTCCTATCTACGAGCAGTACTTC. Its protein product is CASSQGSGSPIYEQYF.